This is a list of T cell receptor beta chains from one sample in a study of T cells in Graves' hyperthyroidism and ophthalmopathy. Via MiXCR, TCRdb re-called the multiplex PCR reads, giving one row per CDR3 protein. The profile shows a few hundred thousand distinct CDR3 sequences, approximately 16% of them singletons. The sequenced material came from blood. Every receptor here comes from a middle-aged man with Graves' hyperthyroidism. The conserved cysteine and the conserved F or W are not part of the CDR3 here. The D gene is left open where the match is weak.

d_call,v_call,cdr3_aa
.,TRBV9,ASSDPLGFYGYT
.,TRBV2,ASSKGRNEQF
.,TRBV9,ASSVGGLTDTQY
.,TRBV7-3,ASSPAREAGELF
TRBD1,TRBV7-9,ASSSTGDSNEQY
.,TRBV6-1,ASSEAQLNRSPLH
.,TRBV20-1,SAPRPQGIFEQY
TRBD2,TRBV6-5,ASSYLGGQETQY
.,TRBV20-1,SALMGLRGDSYEQY
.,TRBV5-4,ASSPDLARGSETQY
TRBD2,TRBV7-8,ASRGLAGNYNEQF
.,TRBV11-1,ASSLSGKGGPGGTDTQY
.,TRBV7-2,ASSLPSRGREKLF
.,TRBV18,ASSEDKNQPQH
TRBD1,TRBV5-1,ASSGGTGLGYT
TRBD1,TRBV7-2,ASSPYRGPSYEQY
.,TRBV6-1,ASRRGDLSNTGELF
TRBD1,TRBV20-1,SAESGTGSYEQY
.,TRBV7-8,ASSLRQEGWITDTQY
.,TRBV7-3,ASSPTTGQPLH
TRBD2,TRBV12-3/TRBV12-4,ASSFPPTSGGYEQF
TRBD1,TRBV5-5,ASSYGGQGGMGNQPQH
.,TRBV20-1,SAGGAGSENYGYT
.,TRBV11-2,ASSFGTSYTGELF
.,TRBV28,ASMNRDTGELF
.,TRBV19,ASSIRGSNSPLH
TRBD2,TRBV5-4,ASSGRGERTDTQY
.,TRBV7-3,ASSSDPRDTQY
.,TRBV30,AWSIRTSGSPLH
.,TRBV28,ASRSSLNQPQH
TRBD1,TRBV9,ASSPTDRVETQY
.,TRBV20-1,SATPGTPGSNQPQH
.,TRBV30,AWSEGGNSPLH
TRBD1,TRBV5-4,ASSRTGVGGYT
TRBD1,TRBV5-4,ASSTGQGEYNEQF
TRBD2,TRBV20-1,SAPFYGGGETQY
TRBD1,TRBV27,ASSLSTGQGAWEQY
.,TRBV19,ASTDRALNQPQH
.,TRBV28,ASSLGPAEKLF
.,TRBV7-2,ASSLDIIPGDYGYT
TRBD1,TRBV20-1,SARALGQGDEQF
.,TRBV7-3,ASNLRRYNEQF
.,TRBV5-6,ASSEGRWGNQPQH
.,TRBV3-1,ASSQDAGAGTDTQY
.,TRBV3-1,ASSPAPGAGSSPLH
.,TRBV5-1,ASSLDGGLNTEAF